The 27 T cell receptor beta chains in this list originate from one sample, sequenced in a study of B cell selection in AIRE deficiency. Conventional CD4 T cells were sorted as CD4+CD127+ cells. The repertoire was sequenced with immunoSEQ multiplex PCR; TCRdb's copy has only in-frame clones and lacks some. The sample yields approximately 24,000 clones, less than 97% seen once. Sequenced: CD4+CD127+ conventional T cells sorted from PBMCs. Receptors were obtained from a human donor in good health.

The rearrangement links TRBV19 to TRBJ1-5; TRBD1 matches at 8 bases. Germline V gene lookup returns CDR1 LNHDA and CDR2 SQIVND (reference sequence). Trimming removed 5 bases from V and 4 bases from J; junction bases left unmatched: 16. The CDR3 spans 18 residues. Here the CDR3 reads CASSPNAGRTGRNQPQHF. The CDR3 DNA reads TGTGCCAGTAGTCCTAATGCGGGTCGGACAGGGAGAAATCAGCCCCAGCATTTT.

CDR3 sequence (DNA): TGTGCCAGCAGCTCTGGGACCCCTTGGGACACCGGGGAGCTGTTTTTT. Translating it yields CASSSGTPWDTGELFF. V and J are TRBV5-4 and TRBJ2-2; TRBD1 or TRBD2 may be the D gene (5 bases each). Per germline, CDR1 SGHNT and CDR2 YYREEE (reference sequence). This CDR3 contains 16 residues. V lost 3 bases to trimming and J lost 3 bases, with 15 bases between them. The full variable domain, completed using reference TRBV5-4 and TRBJ2-2, is ETGVTQSPTHLIKTRGQQVTLRCSSQSGHNTVSWYQQALGQGPQFIFQYYREEENGRGNFPPRFSGLQFPNYSSELNVNALELDDSALYLCASSSGTPWDTGELFFGEGSRLTVL.

The CDR3 nucleotides read TGTGCCAGCAGCCGGGGACGGAGCTCCTACGAGCAGTACTTC. Translation: CASSRGRSSYEQYF. The chain carries TRBV7-9 and TRBJ2-7; D may match TRBD1 or TRBD2 (5 bases each). The CDR3 consists of 14 residues. Deletions cut 5 bases from V and 0 bases from J, with 11 bases between. Germline V gene sequence: CDR1 SEHNR, CDR2 FQNEAQ (reference sequence). The full variable domain, with the rest looked up from reference TRBV7-9 and TRBJ2-7, is DTGVSQNPRHKITKRGQNVTFRCDPISEHNRLYWYRQTLGQGPEFLTYFQNEAQLEKSRLLSDRFSAERPKGSFSTLEIQRTEQGDSAMYLCASSRGRSSYEQYFGPGTRLTVT.

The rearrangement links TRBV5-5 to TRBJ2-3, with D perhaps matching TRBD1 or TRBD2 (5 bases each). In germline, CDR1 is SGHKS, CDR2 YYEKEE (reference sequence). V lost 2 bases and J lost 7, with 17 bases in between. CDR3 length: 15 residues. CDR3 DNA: TGTGCCAGCAGCTTAAGAGGGCAGGGCGAGAATACGCAGTATTTT. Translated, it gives CASSLRGQGENTQYF.

DNA for the CDR3: TGTGCCAGCAGCTTCAGGACAGGGGAAGCTTTCTTT. Amino acid sequence: CASSFRTGEAFF. The V gene is TRBV5-5, the J gene TRBJ1-1; 8 positions agree with TRBD1. Germline V lookup: CDR1 SGHKS, CDR2 YYEKEE (reference sequence). Trimming cost V 2 bases and J 8 bases; bases outside gene matches: 2. This CDR3 has 12 amino acids.

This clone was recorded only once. CDR3 amino acids: CAISAKERGWNEQFF. CDR3 in DNA: TGTGCCATCAGTGCTAAGGAGAGGGGCTGGAATGAGCAGTTCTTC. The rearrangement uses TRBV10-3 and TRBJ2-1; D is tentatively TRBD1 or TRBD2 (5 bases each). The CDR3 covers 15 residues. Germline V gene data show CDR1 as ENHRY and CDR2 as SYGVKD. The V end lost 4 bases, the J end lost 7 bases, and 17 bases lay between the germline ends.

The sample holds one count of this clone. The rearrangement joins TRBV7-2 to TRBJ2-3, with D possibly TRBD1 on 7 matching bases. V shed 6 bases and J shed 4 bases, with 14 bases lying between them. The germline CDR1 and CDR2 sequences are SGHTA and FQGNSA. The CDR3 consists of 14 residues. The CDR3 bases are TGTGCCAGCAGTTCCGACAGGGACTCAGATACGCAGTATTTT. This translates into CASSSDRDSDTQYF.

CDR3 in amino acids: CAGKWGQGDPSNQPQHF. The CDR3 DNA follows: TGTGCCGGCAAATGGGGGCAGGGGGACCCTAGCAATCAGCCCCAGCATTTT. The chain joins TRBV6-4 to TRBJ1-5; 7 bases are a match to TRBD1. Germline CDR1 and CDR2: MRHNA and SNTAGT. The CDR3 covers 17 residues. Trimming removed 11 bases from V and 0 bases from J; junction bases left unmatched: 16.

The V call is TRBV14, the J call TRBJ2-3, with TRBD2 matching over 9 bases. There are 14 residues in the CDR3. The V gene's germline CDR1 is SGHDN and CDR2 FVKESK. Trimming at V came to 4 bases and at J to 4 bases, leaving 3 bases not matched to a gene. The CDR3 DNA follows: TGTGCCAGCAGCCCGACTAGCGGAGCAGATACGCAGTATTTT. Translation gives CASSPTSGADTQYF.

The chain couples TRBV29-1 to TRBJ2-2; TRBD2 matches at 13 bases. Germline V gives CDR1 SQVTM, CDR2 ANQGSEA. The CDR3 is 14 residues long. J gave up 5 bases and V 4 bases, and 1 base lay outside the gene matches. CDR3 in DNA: TGCAGCGTTGGACTAGCGGGAGGTACCGGGGAGCTGTTTTTT. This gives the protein CSVGLAGGTGELFF.

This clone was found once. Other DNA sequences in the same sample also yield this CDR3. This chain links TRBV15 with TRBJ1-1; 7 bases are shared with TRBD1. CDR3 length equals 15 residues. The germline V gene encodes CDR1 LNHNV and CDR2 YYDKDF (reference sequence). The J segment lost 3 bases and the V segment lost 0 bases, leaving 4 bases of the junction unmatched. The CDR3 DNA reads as TGTGCCACCAGCAGAGATCCTAGGGGGCACACTGAAGCTTTCTTT. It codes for CATSRDPRGHTEAFF. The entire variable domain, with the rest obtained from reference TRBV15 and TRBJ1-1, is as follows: DAMVIQNPRYQVTQFGKPVTLSCSQTLNHNVMYWYQQKSSQAPKLLFHYYDKDFNNEADTPDNFQSRRPNTSFCFLDIRSPGLGDTAMYLCATSRDPRGHTEAFFGQGTRLTVV.

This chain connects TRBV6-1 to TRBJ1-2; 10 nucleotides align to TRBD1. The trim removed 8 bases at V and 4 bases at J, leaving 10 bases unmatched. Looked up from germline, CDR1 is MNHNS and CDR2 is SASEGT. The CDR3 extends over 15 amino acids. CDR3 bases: TGTGCCAGCTCCGCCGACAGGGGGCAGCTCTATGGCTACACCTTC. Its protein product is CASSADRGQLYGYTF.

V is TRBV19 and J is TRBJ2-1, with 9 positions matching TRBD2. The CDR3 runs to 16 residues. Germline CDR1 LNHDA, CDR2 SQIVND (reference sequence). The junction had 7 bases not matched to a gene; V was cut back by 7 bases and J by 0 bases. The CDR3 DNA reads TGTGCCAGTAATACCGCAGCGGGAGGCTCCTACAATGAGCAGTTCTTC. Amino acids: CASNTAAGGSYNEQFF.

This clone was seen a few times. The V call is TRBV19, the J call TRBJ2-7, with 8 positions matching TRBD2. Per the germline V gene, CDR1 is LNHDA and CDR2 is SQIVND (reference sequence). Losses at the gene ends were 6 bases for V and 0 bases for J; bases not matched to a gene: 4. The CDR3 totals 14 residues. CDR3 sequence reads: CASRAGTSSYEQYF. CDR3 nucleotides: TGTGCCAGTAGGGCCGGGACTAGCTCCTACGAGCAGTACTTC.

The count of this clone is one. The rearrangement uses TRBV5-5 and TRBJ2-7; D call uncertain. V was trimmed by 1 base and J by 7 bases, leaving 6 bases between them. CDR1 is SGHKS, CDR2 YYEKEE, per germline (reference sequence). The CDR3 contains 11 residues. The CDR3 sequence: CASSLLWEQYF. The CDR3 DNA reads TGTGCCAGCAGCTTGCTGTGGGAGCAGTACTTC.

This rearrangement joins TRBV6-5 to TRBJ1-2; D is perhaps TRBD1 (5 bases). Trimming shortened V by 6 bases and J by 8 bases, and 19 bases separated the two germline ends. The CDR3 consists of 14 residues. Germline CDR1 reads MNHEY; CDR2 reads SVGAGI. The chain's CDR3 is CASSRGGLMGGYTF. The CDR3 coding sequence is TGTGCCAGCAGCCGGGGGGGGTTAATGGGAGGCTACACCTTC.

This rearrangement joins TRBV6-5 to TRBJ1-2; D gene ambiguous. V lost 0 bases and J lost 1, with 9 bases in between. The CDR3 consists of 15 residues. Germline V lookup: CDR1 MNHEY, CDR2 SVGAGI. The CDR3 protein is CASSYSPRSNYGYTF. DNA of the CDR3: TGTGCCAGCAGTTACTCACCACGTAGTAACTATGGCTACACCTTC.

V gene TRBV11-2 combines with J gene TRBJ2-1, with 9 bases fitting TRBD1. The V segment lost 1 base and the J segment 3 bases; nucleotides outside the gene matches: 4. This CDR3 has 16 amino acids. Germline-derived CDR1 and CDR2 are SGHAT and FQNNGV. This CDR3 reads CASSLGRDRDYNEQFF. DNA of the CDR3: TGTGCCAGCAGCTTAGGGAGGGACAGGGACTACAATGAGCAGTTCTTC.

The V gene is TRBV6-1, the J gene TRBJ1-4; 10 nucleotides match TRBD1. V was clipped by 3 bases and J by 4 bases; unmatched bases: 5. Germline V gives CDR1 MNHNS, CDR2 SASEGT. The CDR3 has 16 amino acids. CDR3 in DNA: TGTGCCAGCAGTGACCCTCGGACAGGGGGTAATGAAAAACTGTTTTTT. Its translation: CASSDPRTGGNEKLFF.

The CDR3: CASSLTGYTDTQYF. The DNA of the CDR3 is TGTGCCAGCAGCTTGACAGGGTACACAGATACGCAGTATTTT. This chain joins TRBV5-5 and TRBJ2-3; a possible D gene is TRBD1 (6 bases). Germline loops: CDR1 SGHKS, CDR2 YYEKEE (reference sequence). There are 14 residues in the CDR3. Trimming left V 1 base short and J 2 bases short, with 8 bases between.

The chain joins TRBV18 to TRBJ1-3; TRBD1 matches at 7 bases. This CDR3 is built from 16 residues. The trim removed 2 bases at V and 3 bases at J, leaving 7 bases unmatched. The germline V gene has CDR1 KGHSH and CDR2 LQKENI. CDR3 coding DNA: TGTGCCAGCTCACCAACATTAGGGACAGTTGGAAACACCATATATTTT. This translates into CASSPTLGTVGNTIYF.

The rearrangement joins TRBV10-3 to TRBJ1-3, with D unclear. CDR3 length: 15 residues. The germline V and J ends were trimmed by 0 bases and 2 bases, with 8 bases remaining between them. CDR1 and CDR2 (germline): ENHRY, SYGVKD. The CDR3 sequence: CAISESRTAGNTIYF. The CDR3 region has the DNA TGTGCCATCAGTGAGTCTAGAACAGCTGGAAACACCATATATTTT.

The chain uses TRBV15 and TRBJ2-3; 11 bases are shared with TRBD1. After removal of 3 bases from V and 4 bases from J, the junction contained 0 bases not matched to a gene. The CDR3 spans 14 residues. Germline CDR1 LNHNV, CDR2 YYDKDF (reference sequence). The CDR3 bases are TGTGCCACCAGCAGGGACAGGGGGCCAGATACGCAGTATTTT. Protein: CATSRDRGPDTQYF.

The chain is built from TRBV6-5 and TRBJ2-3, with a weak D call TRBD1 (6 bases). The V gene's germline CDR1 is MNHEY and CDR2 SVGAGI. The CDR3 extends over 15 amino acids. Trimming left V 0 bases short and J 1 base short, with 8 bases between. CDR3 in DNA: TGTGCCAGCAGTTACTCGCAGGGGCGCACAGATACGCAGTATTTT. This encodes CASSYSQGRTDTQYF.

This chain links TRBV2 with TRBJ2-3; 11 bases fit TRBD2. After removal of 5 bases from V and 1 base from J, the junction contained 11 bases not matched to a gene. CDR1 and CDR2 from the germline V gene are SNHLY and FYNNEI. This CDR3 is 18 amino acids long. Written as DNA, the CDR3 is TGTGCCAGCAGTCTGGTAGCGGGAGGGGGGGTCCGCACAGATACGCAGTATTTT. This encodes CASSLVAGGGVRTDTQYF.

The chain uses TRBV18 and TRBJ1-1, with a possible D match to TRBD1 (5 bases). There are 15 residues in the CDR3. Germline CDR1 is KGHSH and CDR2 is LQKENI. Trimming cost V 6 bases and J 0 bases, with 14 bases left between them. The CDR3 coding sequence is TGTGCCAGCTCGCCGGACACAGTTATGAACACTGAAGCTTTCTTT. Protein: CASSPDTVMNTEAFF.

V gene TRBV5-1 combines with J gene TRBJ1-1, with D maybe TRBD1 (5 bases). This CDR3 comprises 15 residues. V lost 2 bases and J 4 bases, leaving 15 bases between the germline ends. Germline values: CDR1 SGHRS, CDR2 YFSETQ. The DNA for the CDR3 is TGCGCCAGCAGCTTTGATGGTTCTAGGGGCACTGAAGCTTTCTTT. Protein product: CASSFDGSRGTEAFF.